Listed here are 18 T cell receptor beta chains from one sample, sequenced in a study of human versus mouse CDR3 diversity and MHC coevolution. Measured with immunoSEQ multiplex PCR; TCRdb has only the in-frame clones, and not every one. There are some 80,000 clones in the sample; 85% to 95% occur only once, and less than 0.16% lies in the top ten. The sequenced sample consisted of naive CD4+ T cells from blood. Subset here: CD45RO-negative CD62L-positive naive CD4 T cells. The source of these receptors is a person aged 25-75 years in good health.

This clone was recorded only once. The gene calls are TRBV5-4 and TRBJ2-3; the D gene is possibly TRBD1 (6 bases). Germline CDR1 reads SGHNT; CDR2 reads YYREEE (reference sequence). The CDR3 totals 13 residues. Trimming took 5 bases from V and 1 from J, leaving 8 bases between them. The CDR3 here is CASSYRGTDTQYF. Here the CDR3 DNA reads TGTGCCAGCAGTTACAGGGGCACAGATACGCAGTATTTT. The entire variable domain, with the rest obtained from reference TRBV5-4 and TRBJ2-3, is as follows: ETGVTQSPTHLIKTRGQQVTLRCSSQSGHNTVSWYQQALGQGPQFIFQYYREEENGRGNFPPRFSGLQFPNYSSELNVNALELDDSALYLCASSYRGTDTQYFGPGTRLTVL.

In this sample, this clone turned up once. The rearrangement joins TRBV2 to TRBJ2-4; D is undetermined. In germline, CDR1 is SNHLY, CDR2 FYNNEI. Trimming pared 4 bases from V and 0 bases from J, leaving 7 bases between. The CDR3 runs 14 residues. CDR3 sequence reads: CASSGEVAKNIQYF. DNA of the CDR3: TGTGCCAGCAGTGGTGAGGTAGCCAAAAACATTCAGTACTTC.

V is TRBV15 and J is TRBJ2-5; no reliable D call. The CDR3 sequence is 15 residues long. CDR1 and CDR2 (germline): LNHNV, YYDKDF (reference sequence). V dropped 0 bases and J dropped 4 bases, with 12 bases sitting between them. In DNA, the CDR3 is TGTGCCACCAGCAGAGATTTAGGAGAGGCAGAGACCCAGTACTTC. Translating gives CATSRDLGEAETQYF.

CDR3 sequence reads: CASSFGQGRGYTF. The CDR3 DNA reads as TGTGCCAGCAGTTTCGGACAGGGGAGGGGCTACACCTTC. The rearrangement uses TRBV6-1 and TRBJ1-2; TRBD1 matches at 9 bases. Germline V gives CDR1 MNHNS, CDR2 SASEGT. The CDR3 runs 13 residues. Unmatched junction bases numbered 6, after V lost 5 bases and J lost 8 bases.

The chain couples TRBV5-1 to TRBJ2-3, with D unresolved. Germline values: CDR1 SGHRS, CDR2 YFSETQ. Trimming left V 0 bases short and J 6 bases short, with 11 bases between. The CDR3 runs to 14 residues. The DNA for the CDR3 is TGCGCCAGCAGCTTGGAGAAGTCACGGGATACGCAGTATTTT. This encodes CASSLEKSRDTQYF.

V gene TRBV4-1 combines with J gene TRBJ1-5, with a tentative D call TRBD1 (6 bases). This CDR3 spans 17 amino acids. CDR1 is MGHRA and CDR2 is YSYEKL in the germline V gene. V was trimmed by 3 bases and J by 3 bases, leaving 18 bases between them. The CDR3 region has the DNA TGCGCCAGCAGCCATGGGGGCAAATACAACCTCAATCAGCCCCAGCATTTT. Amino acid sequence: CASSHGGKYNLNQPQHF.

The V call is TRBV7-9, the J call TRBJ1-4; 7 bases line up with TRBD1. This CDR3 has 14 amino acids. J lost 4 bases, V lost 5 bases, and 4 bases had no gene match. Germline V CDR1 and CDR2: SEHNR, FQNEAQ (reference sequence). The CDR3 DNA sequence: TGTGCCAGCAGCCTGACAGGGTTTAATGAAAAACTGTTTTTT. It specifies CASSLTGFNEKLFF. The variable domain in full, with the rest retrieved from reference TRBV7-9 and TRBJ1-4, is DTGVSQNPRHKITKRGQNVTFRCDPISEHNRLYWYRQTLGQGPEFLTYFQNEAQLEKSRLLSDRFSAERPKGSFSTLEIQRTEQGDSAMYLCASSLTGFNEKLFFGSGTQLSVL.

This rearrangement joins TRBV19 to TRBJ2-1; perhaps TRBD2 as D (7 bases). V dropped 4 bases and J dropped 6 bases, with 16 bases sitting between them. Germline-derived CDR1 and CDR2 are LNHDA and SQIVND (reference sequence). This CDR3 region has 15 residues. Written as DNA, the CDR3 is TGTGCCAGTAGTACTCCTAGCGGAGGGGGCAATGAGCAGTTCTTC. It yields the protein CASSTPSGGGNEQFF.

The gene calls are TRBV5-8 and TRBJ2-5, with 7 bases aligning to TRBD2. The V segment lost 6 bases and the J segment 1 base; nucleotides outside the gene matches: 6. From germline, CDR1 is SGHTS and CDR2 YDEGEE. The CDR3 totals 14 residues. The CDR3 sequence is CASILPGGQETQYF. CDR3 DNA: TGTGCCAGCATCCTACCGGGAGGCCAAGAGACCCAGTACTTC. The full variable domain, with the rest looked up from reference TRBV5-8 and TRBJ2-5, is EAGVTQSPTHLIKTRGQQATLRCSPISGHTSVYWYQQALGLGLQFLLWYDEGEERNRGNFPPRFSGRQFPNYSSELNVNALELEDSALYLCASILPGGQETQYFGPGTRLLVL.

CDR3 loop: CASSIQTGVNTEAFF. The CDR3 coding sequence is TGTGCCAGTAGTATACAAACAGGGGTGAACACTGAAGCTTTCTTT. V and J are TRBV19 and TRBJ1-1; the match to TRBD1 covers 7 bases. Trimming at V came to 2 bases and at J to 0 bases, leaving 3 bases not matched to a gene. CDR3 length equals 15 residues. Germline V gene sequence: CDR1 LNHDA, CDR2 SQIVND (reference sequence).

This clone was observed a single time. J is TRBJ2-3 and V is TRBV30, with TRBD1 matching 8 bases. The junction had 5 bases not matched to a gene; V was cut back by 3 bases and J by 3 bases. Germline-derived CDR1 and CDR2 are GTSNPN and SVGIG (reference sequence). This CDR3 is built from 14 residues. DNA for the CDR3: TGTGCCTGGAGGGAAACAGGGGGTACAGATACGCAGTATTTT. Translating it yields CAWRETGGTDTQYF.

This chain links TRBV15 with TRBJ1-1, with D maybe TRBD1 (6 bases). Germline lookup yields CDR1 LNHNV and CDR2 YYDKDF (reference sequence). V was pared by 5 bases and J by 0 bases, with 13 bases between. This CDR3 contains 15 residues. The CDR3 loop reads CATSEGWGLNTEAFF. The CDR3 nucleotides read TGTGCCACCAGCGAGGGATGGGGGCTGAACACTGAAGCTTTCTTT.

This chain links TRBV7-3 with TRBJ2-2, with TRBD1 matching 8 bases. This CDR3 comprises 15 residues. With V trimmed by 5 bases and J by 1 base, 3 bases remained unmatched. Germline CDR1 and CDR2: SGHTA and FQGTGA. CDR3 protein: CASSPTGGNTGELFF. CDR3 bases: TGTGCCAGCAGCCCTACAGGGGGGAACACCGGGGAGCTGTTTTTT.

The chain carries TRBV28 and TRBJ1-6; the match to TRBD1 covers 10 bases. The CDR3 extends over 15 amino acids. Germline values: CDR1 MDHEN, CDR2 SYDVKM. Germline trimming cut 2 bases from V and 6 bases from J; bases unmatched to any gene: 1. CDR3 nucleotide sequence: TGTGCCAGCAGTTTAGGACAGGGGGTTAATTCACCCCTCCACTTT. This translates into CASSLGQGVNSPLHF.

This rearrangement joins TRBV2 to TRBJ2-3; a possible D gene is TRBD2 (6 bases). In germline, CDR1 is SNHLY, CDR2 FYNNEI. Between the trimmed V and J ends, which lost 7 bases and 5 bases, there was a span of 16 bases. The CDR3 extends over 14 amino acids. In nucleotides, the CDR3 is TGTGCCAGCACCCCTCTAGGAGGGGAAGATACGCAGTATTTT. Protein: CASTPLGGEDTQYF.

This chain links TRBV28 with TRBJ2-1; D not resolved. Deletions cut 5 bases from V and 3 bases from J, with 2 bases between. The CDR3 runs 11 residues. CDR1 and CDR2 (germline): MDHEN, SYDVKM. The CDR3, as DNA: TGTGCCAGCAGTCTCTACAATGAGCAGTTCTTC. Translated, it gives CASSLYNEQFF. The variable domain in full, completed from reference TRBV28 and TRBJ2-1, reads DVKVTQSSRYLVKRTGEKVFLECVQDMDHENMFWYRQDPGLGLRLIYFSYDVKMKEKGDIPEGYSVSREKKERFSLILESASTNQTSMYLCASSLYNEQFFGPGTRLTVL.

This sequence joins TRBV7-2 and TRBJ2-2, with D possibly TRBD2 on 6 matching bases. V dropped 6 bases and J dropped 5 bases, with 13 bases sitting between them. The CDR3 covers 14 residues. Germline CDR1 and CDR2: SGHTA and FQGNSA. DNA for the CDR3: TGTGCCAGCAGTCCGGGGGTCAAGACCGGGGAGCTGTTTTTT. It specifies CASSPGVKTGELFF.

The chain is built from TRBV6-1 and TRBJ1-5, with TRBD1 matching 7 bases. The CDR3 length is 15 residues. V was pared by 7 bases and J by 1 base, with 7 bases of the junction left unmatched. CDR1 MNHNS and CDR2 SASEGT come from the germline V gene. The CDR3 DNA is TGTGCCAGCACCGAACAGGGGACCAGCAATCAGCCCCAGCATTTT. Its protein is CASTEQGTSNQPQHF.